The next 25 T cell receptor beta chains were all read from a single sample in a study of blood T cell repertoires in COVID-19. Clones were read by immunoSEQ multiplex PCR, and TCRdb kept only the in-frame ones, dropping some. The sample contains over 200,000 clones, around 88% of which appear only once. The sample consisted of PBMCs or T cells enriched from blood (not recorded which). The receptors come from a woman in her thirties or forties with acute COVID-19.

The chain combines TRBV21-1 with TRBJ2-7; no DNA check was done on the table's D call, TRBD1. TRBV21-1 is classified as a pseudogene. The CDR3 spans 16 residues. CDR3: CASSKALDRSSYEQYV. The CDR3 bases are TGTGCCAGCAGCAAAGCGTTGGACAGGAGCTCCTACGAGCAGTACGTC.

This chain connects TRBV5-4 to TRBJ2-7; D is possibly TRBD2 (6 bases). The CDR3 sequence is 13 residues long. Germline V gene sequence: CDR1 SGHNT, CDR2 YYREEE (reference sequence). V was pared by 4 bases and J by 2 bases, with 10 bases between. The CDR3 DNA is TGTGCCAGCAGCCGGGAGAGAGCCTACGAGCAGTACTTC. It encodes CASSRERAYEQYF. Combining the CDR3 with reference TRBV5-4 and TRBJ2-7 gives the whole variable domain ETGVTQSPTHLIKTRGQQVTLRCSSQSGHNTVSWYQQALGQGPQFIFQYYREEENGRGNFPPRFSGLQFPNYSSELNVNALELDDSALYLCASSRERAYEQYFGPGTRLTVT.

The chain employs TRBV12-3 or TRBV12-4 and TRBJ2-7, with a weak D call TRBD1 (6 bases). With 3 bases removed from V and 6 bases from J, the gap between germline ends came to 12 bases. CDR3 length: 13 residues. The CDR3 loop reads CASSFTTGSEQYF. In DNA form, the CDR3 reads TGTGCCAGCAGTTTCACCACAGGGAGCGAGCAGTACTTC.

This sequence joins TRBV5-1 and TRBJ1-6; TRBD1 is a possible D gene (5 bases). Germline V CDR1 and CDR2: SGHRS, YFSETQ. Trimming removed 7 bases at V and 7 bases at J, with 21 bases between. The CDR3 extends over 16 amino acids. In nucleotides, the CDR3 is TGCGCCAGCGCCCCGTGGGGCGGGACCGAAAATTCACCCCTCCACTTT. Amino acid sequence: CASAPWGGTENSPLHF.

The chain links TRBV2 to TRBJ2-7; the D is unclear. The CDR3 is made up of 11 amino acids. V gave up 4 bases and J gave up 3 bases, with 4 bases separating them. Germline V gives CDR1 SNHLY, CDR2 FYNNEI. The CDR3: CASSVGYEQYF. The CDR3, as DNA: TGTGCCAGCAGTGTCGGCTACGAGCAGTACTTC.

Turning to this clone: A junction boundary mismatches the germline segment, possibly from a read error. The V gene is TRBV7-7, the J gene TRBJ2-5; 7 positions agree with TRBD2. The CDR3 consists of 14 residues. Germline V gene sequence: CDR1 SSHAT, CDR2 FNYEAQ (reference sequence). The CDR3 nucleotides read TGTGCTAGCAGCTTAATTGGCGGGAGCAAGACCCAGTACTTC. It specifies CASSLIGGSKTQYF.

The rearrangement uses TRBV19 and TRBJ1-5; a possible D gene is TRBD1 (5 bases). Trimming removed 5 bases from V and 4 bases from J, with 9 bases in between. CDR1 and CDR2 (germline): LNHDA, SQIVND (reference sequence). CDR3 length equals 13 residues. The CDR3: CASSLTENQPQHF. The CDR3 nucleotides read TGTGCCAGTAGTTTGACAGAAAATCAGCCCCAGCATTTT.

The CDR3 DNA sequence: TGTGCCAGCAGCTTACTAGCCCTGGGAGTGAACACTGAAGCTTTCTTT. This encodes CASSLLALGVNTEAFF. The chain recombines TRBV11-3 with TRBJ1-1; D uncertain. CDR1 SGHNT and CDR2 YENEEA come from the germline V gene. CDR3 length: 16 residues. V was clipped by 2 bases and J by 0 bases, with 13 bases between them. Filled out from reference TRBV11-3 and TRBJ1-1, the complete variable domain reads EAGVVQSPRYKIIEKKQPVAFWCNPISGHNTLYWYLQNLGQGPELLIRYENEEAVDDSQLPKDRFSAERLKGVDSTLKIQPAELGDSAVYLCASSLLALGVNTEAFFGQGTRLTVV.

The V and J genes are TRBV5-6 and TRBJ1-3; the D gene is possibly TRBD1 (5 bases). The germline V gene has CDR1 SGHDT and CDR2 YYEEEE. Trimming took off 3 bases at V and 2 bases at J, with 9 bases between the two ends. The CDR3 loop spans 14 amino acids. The CDR3 DNA follows: TGTGCCAGCAGCTCCCGACAGCCTGGAAACACCATATATTTT. Amino acids: CASSSRQPGNTIYF.

The chain is built from TRBV27 and TRBJ2-3, with 8 bases identical to TRBD1. V dropped 4 bases and J dropped 4; count of bases not matched to a gene: 10. The germline V gene encodes CDR1 MNHEY and CDR2 SMNVEV (reference sequence). The length of the CDR3 is 16 residues. CDR3 residues: CASSSPDRVISDTQYF. CDR3 nucleotide sequence: TGTGCCAGCAGTTCCCCGGACAGGGTTATCTCAGATACGCAGTATTTT.

This clone has only a few counts. The rearrangement links TRBV19 to TRBJ1-2; tentative D call: TRBD1 (5 bases). The CDR3 extends over 13 amino acids. Germline V CDR1 and CDR2: LNHDA, SQIVND (reference sequence). V was pared by 7 bases and J by 5 bases, with 14 bases between. The CDR3 spells CASTPGWTYGYTF. CDR3 nucleotide sequence: TGTGCCAGTACTCCAGGGTGGACGTATGGCTACACCTTC.

CDR3 in amino acids: CASSLMQVNEKLFF. The CDR3, as DNA: TGTGCCAGCAGCTTAATGCAGGTTAATGAAAAACTGTTTTTT. The genes are TRBV7-2 and TRBJ1-4; D unclear. Germline CDR1 reads SGHTA; CDR2 reads FQGNSA. This CDR3 contains 14 residues. V was clipped by 2 bases and J by 4 bases, with 8 bases between them.

The V gene is TRBV5-1, the J gene TRBJ2-7, with D possibly TRBD1 on 5 matching bases. Germline V gene data show CDR1 as SGHRS and CDR2 as YFSETQ. The CDR3 runs 14 residues. The V and J ends lost 1 base and 6 bases respectively, with 14 bases between them. The CDR3 nucleotides read TGCGCCAGCAGCTTGCAGGGCGGTCAGTCCGAGCAGTACTTC. Translating it yields CASSLQGGQSEQYF. Full variable domain (outside the CDR3, taken from reference TRBV5-1 and TRBJ2-7): KAGVTQTPRYLIKTRGQQVTLSCSPISGHRSVSWYQQTPGQGLQFLFEYFSETQRNKGNFPGRFSGRQFSNSRSEMNVSTLELGDSALYLCASSLQGGQSEQYFGPGTRLTVT.

The rearrangement links TRBV12-3 or TRBV12-4 to TRBJ2-2; no firm D call. The CDR3 spans 13 residues. V lost 1 base, J lost 6 bases, and 6 bases lay in between. CDR3 region: CASSLGAPGELFF. The CDR3 region has the DNA TGTGCCAGCAGTTTAGGCGCTCCCGGGGAGCTGTTTTTT.

The genes are TRBV27 and TRBJ2-7, with D tentatively TRBD1 (5 bases). Germline CDR1 and CDR2: MNHEY and SMNVEV (reference sequence). CDR3 length: 16 amino acids. Trimming left V 2 bases short and J 0 bases short, with 14 bases between. DNA for the CDR3: TGTGCCAGCAGTTTAAAGCCAGGGTCCCCCTCCTACGAGCAGTACTTC. It is translated as CASSLKPGSPSYEQYF.

V is TRBV5-1 and J is TRBJ2-7; D is perhaps TRBD1 (6 bases). The germline V gene has CDR1 SGHRS and CDR2 YFSETQ. The CDR3 sequence is 14 residues long. Deletions cut 0 bases from V and 7 bases from J, with 14 bases between. This CDR3 reads CASSLGQAQKEQYV. The DNA for the CDR3 is TGCGCCAGCAGCTTGGGACAGGCCCAAAAGGAGCAGTACGTC.

V gene TRBV7-9 combines with J gene TRBJ1-1, with D uncertain. The germline gives CDR1 SEHNR, CDR2 FQNEAQ (reference sequence). Deletions cut 1 base from V and 4 bases from J, with 7 bases between. The CDR3 is made up of 13 amino acids. The CDR3 sequence is CASSLDSGTEAFF. CDR3 coding DNA: TGTGCCAGCAGCTTAGATTCCGGCACTGAAGCTTTCTTT. Variable domain in full (rest from reference TRBV7-9 and TRBJ1-1): DTGVSQNPRHKITKRGQNVTFRCDPISEHNRLYWYRQTLGQGPEFLTYFQNEAQLEKSRLLSDRFSAERPKGSFSTLEIQRTEQGDSAMYLCASSLDSGTEAFFGQGTRLTVV.

In its sample, this clone was seen a few times. This sequence joins TRBV29-1 and TRBJ1-1, with a tentative D call TRBD1 (5 bases). Germline assignment: CDR1 SQVTM and CDR2 ANQGSEA. V gave up 5 bases and J gave up 1 base, with 11 bases separating them. CDR3 length: 13 residues. CDR3 nucleotide sequence: TGCAGCGTTCTATCGGGGGGGAACACTGAAGCTTTCTTT. This codes for CSVLSGGNTEAFF.

The genes are TRBV5-8 and TRBJ2-1; 10 bases line up with TRBD1. Unmatched junction bases numbered 14, after V lost 4 bases and J lost 10 bases. The V gene's germline CDR1 is SGHTS and CDR2 YDEGEE. The CDR3 contains 16 residues. Written as DNA, the CDR3 is TGTGCCAGCAGCCGATTCCGGGACAGGGGTGCGTTAGAGCAGTTCTTC. Protein sequence: CASSRFRDRGALEQFF.

The chain recombines TRBV7-2 with TRBJ2-3; D possibly corresponds to TRBD2 (5 bases). Germline V lookup: CDR1 SGHTA, CDR2 FQGNSA. V was shortened by 3 bases and J by 0 bases, with 10 bases between the two germline ends. The CDR3 length is 15 residues. In nucleotides, the CDR3 is TGTGCCAGCAGCTTGACGGGATCTAGCACAGATACGCAGTATTTT. It translates to CASSLTGSSTDTQYF.

This sequence joins TRBV7-9 and TRBJ2-2; D call uncertain. This CDR3 has 15 residues. The germline V gene has CDR1 SEHNR and CDR2 FQNEAQ (reference sequence). V dropped 5 bases and J dropped 5 bases, with 15 bases sitting between them. The CDR3, as DNA: TGTGCCAGCAGCCAAGACACCCCGAGAACCGGGGAGCTGTTTTTT. It is translated as CASSQDTPRTGELFF. The whole variable domain, filled in from reference TRBV7-9 and TRBJ2-2, reads DTGVSQNPRHKITKRGQNVTFRCDPISEHNRLYWYRQTLGQGPEFLTYFQNEAQLEKSRLLSDRFSAERPKGSFSTLEIQRTEQGDSAMYLCASSQDTPRTGELFFGEGSRLTVL.

The chain links TRBV7-8 to TRBJ1-1; 11 bases map to TRBD1. Trimming cost V 6 bases and J 1 base; bases outside gene matches: 4. Germline CDR1 is SGHVS and CDR2 is FQNEAQ. This CDR3 is built from 15 residues. CDR3 sequence: CASRGQGVPNTEAFF. The CDR3 nucleotides are TGTGCCAGCAGGGGACAGGGGGTCCCGAACACTGAAGCTTTCTTT. The entire variable domain, with the rest obtained from reference TRBV7-8 and TRBJ1-1, is as follows: GAGVSQSPRYKVAKRGQDVALRCDPISGHVSLFWYQQALGQGPEFLTYFQNEAQLDKSGLPSDRFFAERPEGSVSTLKIQRTQQEDSAVYLCASRGQGVPNTEAFFGQGTRLTVV.

This clone has only one observation. The V gene is TRBV10-3, the J gene TRBJ1-3; unclear D gene. The V gene lost 10 bases and the J gene lost 8 bases, with 15 bases spanning the gap. Per germline, CDR1 ENHRY and CDR2 SYGVKD. The CDR3 has 12 residues. The CDR3, as DNA: TGTGCCACCCAGGCCCGGGGTGACACCATATATTTT. Protein product: CATQARGDTIYF.

This clone was found a few times. The chain uses TRBV19 and TRBJ2-7; D may be TRBD1 (6 bases). CDR1 is LNHDA and CDR2 is SQIVND in the germline V gene (reference sequence). Trimming stripped 10 bases from V and 1 base from J, with 20 bases between. This CDR3 spans 15 amino acids. CDR3 protein: CAIWNGTPVSYEQYV. The CDR3 DNA reads TGTGCCATCTGGAATGGGACACCAGTTTCCTACGAGCAGTACGTC.

V usage is TRBV6-5 and J usage is TRBJ1-2; TRBD1 matches at 7 bases. The CDR3 sequence is 13 residues long. CDR1 is MNHEY and CDR2 is SVGAGI in the germline V gene. V gave up 5 bases and J gave up 4 bases; unmatched junction bases: 4. In DNA form, the CDR3 reads TGTGCCAGCAGTCGACAGGGCGTCTATGGCTACACCTTC. This encodes CASSRQGVYGYTF.